This T cell receptor beta chain was identified during a study of OX40 agonist ivuxolimab in advanced cancers. The study in broad terms: Ivuxolimab was an agonistic, fully human IgG2 monoclonal antibody directed against OX40 (CD134), a costimulatory receptor. Peripheral TCRbeta sequencing aimed to test whether ivuxolimab altered TCR sequence diversity and caused clonal T-cell expansion. Intravenous ivuxolimab was administered to patients every 2 weeks at six dose levels: 0.01, 0.1, 0.3, 1.5, 3 and 10 mg/kg. Prior anti-PD-1, anti-PD-L1 or anti-CTLA-4 therapy was permitted, and checkpoint inhibitors had been received by around 39% of dose-escalation patients. Among the approximately 50 dose-escalation patients, around 20 had hepatocellular carcinoma, around 15 melanoma, 9 renal cell carcinoma and 9 head and neck cancer. The dose-escalation cohort was roughly 80% male with a mean age of about 58 years, ranging from roughly 23 to 80. The monotherapy dose-escalation portion (N ≈ 56 patients) of the phase I ivuxolimab trial is reported in the paper. Partial responses were achieved by three dose-escalation patients, of whom one had hepatocellular carcinoma and two had cutaneous melanoma.

The investigation overall reported the following: Partial responders in the 0.1-3.0 mg/kg groups had among the lowest normalized peripheral clonal expansion, especially among CD8+ T cells. At doses of 0.1 to 3.0 mg/kg, clonal expansion of both CD4+ and CD8+ blood T cells was observed from baseline to week 6. On average, CD8+ T cells showed more expanded clones than CD4+ T cells after ivuxolimab. Low levels of normalized T-cell clonal expansion were also seen in some patients who did not respond. The antigen specificity of the peripheral T cells that underwent clonal expansion was not determined.

CDR1 is given as KGHSH and CDR2 as LQKENI, both from the germline V gene. From its cysteine to its phenylalanine, the CDR3 spans 15 amino acids. Only the CDR3 DNA stays, 45 bases, in frame from base 1. V is shortened by 4 bases, J by 6 bases, and the region joining them spans 16 bases. A note on this clone: Its target antigen remains unknown. No base quality values were provided; no much bigger clone lies one nucleotide off.

Patients with autoimmune disease history or receiving systemic immunosuppression were excluded from the trial. In every dose cohort, peripheral blood was drawn for TCR sequencing at baseline, cycle 4 day 1, and cycle 7 day 1. The samples were drawn from a first-in-human, open-label, multicenter phase I dose-escalation trial of ivuxolimab. Adults with locally advanced or metastatic head and neck squamous cell, hepatocellular, melanoma or renal cell carcinoma were enrolled in the trial. Before TCR sequencing, CD4+ T cells and CD8+ T cells from peripheral blood were sorted into separate populations. Genomic DNA was extracted from sorted cells for sequencing of the TCRbeta CDR3 region. The immunoSEQ Assay was used to sequence the TCRbeta CDR3 regions. TCRdb stores this immuneACCESS table with in-frame sequences only. Part of the clones is absent; in the studies checked, under half of the shortfall reflects unresolved V genes, and no reason is known for the rest. The sample table records 58,000 or so clones; about four fifths of these occur just once. The ten largest clonotypes hold around 4.3% of the sample.

This sample comprised CD4+ or CD8+ T cells sorted from blood, obtained in a trial of the OX40 agonist ivuxolimab. The clonotype originates from an adult with an advanced solid tumor such as melanoma, head and neck, liver or kidney cancer. The rearranged segments are TRBV18 and TRBJ2-1; tentative D gene TRBD1, with 6 bases matching. DNA sequence: TGTGCCAGCTCACTGACAGGCCCCAACAGCAATGAGCAGTTCTTC. This translates into CASSLTGPNSNEQFF.